This T cell receptor (beta chain) was recorded in a study of T cells after yellow fever vaccination. This clonotype was picked up a small number of times. V shed 9 bases, J shed 9 bases, and the junction held 6 bases outside the gene matches. This CDR3 is built from 13 residues. Germline V gene lookup returns CDR1 MNHNS and CDR2 SASEGT. TCRdb analysed the 5' RACE reads with MiXCR anew, one entry per CDR3 protein. The table shows just under 600,000 distinct CDR3 sequences, with roughly 12% occurring only once. This TCR derives from a man between 25 and 39 years old who received the YFV17D yellow fever vaccine. The sequenced sample was PBMCs, obtained on the day of the yellow fever booster vaccination. The chain recombines TRBV6-1 with TRBJ2-1; 12 positions agree with TRBD2. The chain's CDR3 is CASRTSGKVEQFF. The DNA of the CDR3 is TGTGCCAGTCGGACTAGCGGGAAGGTTGAGCAGTTCTTC.